One T cell receptor beta chain is described in this entry. Its cognate antigen is unknown. V shed 4 bases and J 7 bases; nucleotides not matched to a gene: 14. Germline CDR1 MRHNA, CDR2 SNTAGT. The CDR3 totals 17 residues. The sample belongs to a study of T cell responses to AZD1222 COVID-19 vaccine. Study-level points and caveats: Females outnumbered males among donors, who were mostly white British; clonal diversity was possibly underestimated.

TCRdb keeps only in-frame clones here, not all; method: immunoSEQ multiplex PCR. The profile shows about 270,000 clones, around 93% of them singletons. The rearrangement links TRBV6-4 to TRBJ2-1; 9 nucleotides line up with TRBD1. The sequence derives from an adult who received the AZD1222 COVID-19 vaccine. This sample comprised peripheral blood, obtained 28 days after the second AZD1222 dose. Here the CDR3 DNA reads TGTGCCAGCAGTGGGGACAGGGAGACCGACAGTAGGAATGAGCAGTTCTTC. As protein: CASSGDRETDSRNEQFF.